A selection of T cell receptor beta chains follows, all from one sample in a study of T cell responses to AZD1222 COVID-19 vaccine. Clones were sequenced by immunoSEQ multiplex PCR, and TCRdb holds only the in-frame ones, with some missing. The sample holds 140,000 to 150,000 clones, about 93% seen once. The material was peripheral blood, obtained on day 0 of AZD1222 vaccination. The receptors were gathered from an adult in good health. The CDR3 runs from the conserved cysteine through the conserved F or W. A D gene is named only where the DNA matches it firmly. The size field is filled for only some rows; it gives once, few, many or a size class.

D gene: TRBD1
clone size: NA
V gene: TRBV5-6
J gene: TRBJ1-2
CDR3 protein: CASSRAYRGRENGYTF
CDR3 DNA: TGTGCCAGCAGCCGGGCATACAGGGGGCGCGAGAATGGCTACACCTTC

D gene: TRBD1
clone size: NA
V gene: TRBV6-5
J gene: TRBJ1-5
CDR3 protein: CASSRTGDAQPQHF
CDR3 DNA: TGTGCCAGCAGCCGAACAGGGGACGCTCAGCCCCAGCATTTT

D gene: TRBD1
clone size: NA
V gene: TRBV27
J gene: TRBJ2-7
CDR3 protein: CASSSGGPRDEQYF
CDR3 DNA: TGTGCCAGCAGTTCAGGGGGCCCCCGGGACGAGCAGTACTTC

D gene: NA
clone size: NA
V gene: TRBV9
J gene: TRBJ1-1
CDR3 protein: CASSVNQATEAFF
CDR3 DNA: TGTGCCAGCAGCGTTAACCAGGCGACTGAAGCTTTCTTT

D gene: TRBD2
clone size: NA
V gene: TRBV7-2
J gene: TRBJ2-7
CDR3 protein: CASSLQRGLNYEQYF
CDR3 DNA: TGTGCCAGCAGCTTACAGCGGGGGCTGAACTACGAGCAGTACTTC

D gene: TRBD1
clone size: NA
V gene: TRBV7-2
J gene: TRBJ1-3
CDR3 protein: CASSGQASGNTIYF
CDR3 DNA: TGTGCCAGCAGTGGACAGGCCTCTGGAAACACCATATATTTT

D gene: TRBD2
clone size: NA
V gene: TRBV9
J gene: TRBJ2-3
CDR3 protein: CASSSGLAGVTDTQYF
CDR3 DNA: TGTGCCAGCAGTTCGGGGCTAGCGGGGGTCACAGATACGCAGTATTTT

D gene: TRBD1
clone size: NA
V gene: TRBV19
J gene: TRBJ1-4
CDR3 protein: CASSARTGGDEKLFF
CDR3 DNA: TGTGCCAGTAGTGCCCGGACAGGGGGCGACGAAAAACTGTTTTTT

D gene: NA
clone size: once
V gene: TRBV11-1
J gene: TRBJ2-7
CDR3 protein: CASSYYGSSYEQYF
CDR3 DNA: TGTGCCAGCAGTTACTACGGGAGCTCCTACGAGCAGTACTTC

D gene: TRBD1
clone size: NA
V gene: TRBV7-9
J gene: TRBJ1-5
CDR3 protein: CASSFGQGEQPQHF
CDR3 DNA: TGTGCCAGCAGTTTCGGACAGGGCGAACAGCCCCAGCATTTT

D gene: NA
clone size: NA
V gene: TRBV19
J gene: TRBJ1-5
CDR3 protein: CASRYRELNQPQHF
CDR3 DNA: TGTGCCAGTAGATACAGGGAACTCAATCAGCCCCAGCATTTT

D gene: TRBD1
clone size: NA
V gene: TRBV5-6
J gene: TRBJ2-3
CDR3 protein: CASSPGTGREYF
CDR3 DNA: TGTGCCAGCAGCCCGGGGACAGGGCGAGAGTATTTT

D gene: NA
clone size: once
V gene: TRBV2
J gene: TRBJ1-1
CDR3 protein: CASRRSGTANPNTEAFF
CDR3 DNA: TGTGCCAGCAGGAGATCCGGGACGGCTAATCCGAACACTGAAGCTTTCTTT

D gene: TRBD1
clone size: NA
V gene: TRBV11-2
J gene: TRBJ1-2
CDR3 protein: CASSRDRLGGYTF
CDR3 DNA: TGTGCCAGCAGCCGGGACAGGTTGGGGGGCTACACCTTC

D gene: TRBD1
clone size: NA
V gene: TRBV7-8
J gene: TRBJ1-3
CDR3 protein: CASSNRQGTSSGNTIYF
CDR3 DNA: TGTGCCAGCAGCAACAGACAGGGGACTAGCTCTGGAAACACCATATATTTT

D gene: NA
clone size: NA
V gene: TRBV5-1
J gene: TRBJ2-5
CDR3 protein: CASSSPEGSGTQYF
CDR3 DNA: TGCGCCAGCAGCTCCCCGGAAGGTTCGGGGACCCAGTACTTC